Following are 6 T cell receptor beta chains from one sample sequenced in a study of blood T cell repertoires in COVID-19. Clones were read by immunoSEQ multiplex PCR, and TCRdb kept only the in-frame ones, dropping some. The sample lists approximately 17,000 clones; around 90% were seen once. Sequences were obtained from peripheral blood. These TCRs come from a human donor in a cohort sampled during active COVID-19.

The rearrangement links TRBV9 to TRBJ1-1; TRBD1 is a possible D gene (5 bases). CDR3 length: 16 residues. Germline V gene sequence: CDR1 SGDLS, CDR2 YYNGEE. Trimming removed 0 bases at V and 4 bases at J, with 16 bases between. CDR3 bases: TGTGCCAGCAGCGTAGCTCCGGACATTTCGAGCACTGAAGCTTTCTTT. The encoded protein is CASSVAPDISSTEAFF.

V gene TRBV6-2 or TRBV6-3 combines with J gene TRBJ1-1; 10 bases line up with TRBD1. The CDR3 covers 15 residues. CDR1 and CDR2 (germline): MNHEY, SVGEGT. The V gene end was trimmed by 4 bases and the J gene end by 4 bases; junction bases not matched to a gene: 6. The CDR3, as DNA: TGTGCCAGCAGTTTATTCCGGGACAGGGGCACTGAAGCTTTCTTT. This translates into CASSLFRDRGTEAFF.

CDR3 region: CASSPSGDSYEQYF. CDR3 coding DNA: TGTGCCAGCAGCCCGAGCGGGGACTCCTACGAGCAGTACTTC. V and J are TRBV9 and TRBJ2-7; the match to TRBD2 covers 7 bases. With 4 bases clipped from V and 0 bases from J, the junction kept 4 bases outside the gene matches. Germline V gene data show CDR1 as SGDLS and CDR2 as YYNGEE. The CDR3 totals 14 residues.

The chain couples TRBV9 to TRBJ2-7; 8 nucleotides agree with TRBD1. V was pared by 2 bases and J by 2 bases, with 9 bases of the junction left unmatched. The germline gives CDR1 SGDLS, CDR2 YYNGEE. The CDR3 length is 16 residues. DNA for the CDR3: TGTGCCAGCAGCGTCGGACAGGGAGGATTCCCCTACGAGCAGTACTTC. This codes for CASSVGQGGFPYEQYF.

The chain carries TRBV10-3 and TRBJ2-3, with TRBD2 as a possible D gene (6 bases). Trimming took 7 bases from V and 0 from J, leaving 11 bases between them. The CDR3 is 14 amino acids. The V gene's germline CDR1 is ENHRY and CDR2 SYGVKD. CDR3 sequence (DNA): TGTGCCATCAAACCGGGACTTAGCACAGATACGCAGTATTTT. Its translation: CAIKPGLSTDTQYF.

V gene TRBV6-5 combines with J gene TRBJ1-2; 7 bases fit TRBD1. The V gene end was trimmed by 2 bases and the J gene end by 4 bases; junction bases not matched to a gene: 7. CDR1 is MNHEY, CDR2 SVGAGI, per germline. There are 15 residues in the CDR3. CDR3 residues: CASSYDGTAGYGYTF. In nucleotides, the CDR3 is TGTGCCAGCAGTTACGACGGGACAGCGGGCTATGGCTACACCTTC.